Sequencing of this T cell receptor (beta chain) was carried out in a study of Graves' ophthalmopathy and Graves' hyperthyroidism. Germline V gene data show CDR1 as SGHAT and CDR2 as FQNNGV. Between the trimmed V and J ends, which lost 7 bases and 8 bases, there was a span of 11 bases. The CDR3 has 11 residues. Patients were left out if they had other autoimmune diseases, uncontrolled infections, pregnancy or lactation. The authors amplified TCR beta CDR3 regions, and they did so from RNA transcripts for repertoire sequencing. HTBI-primed RT-PCR formed the first round, and a multiplex PCR formed the second. TCRdb independently ran MiXCR on the multiplex PCR reads; one entry per CDR3 protein. The top ten hold roughly 11% of the sample, which has over a million distinct CDR3 sequences, about two fifths seen once. This clonotype came up many times.

The V and J genes are TRBV11-2 and TRBJ1-2; no firm D call. The sequenced sample was peripheral blood or thyroid tissue (not recorded which). This clonotype was obtained from an adult man with Graves' hyperthyroidism. Here the CDR3 reads CASTANGGYTF. The CDR3 DNA follows: TGTGCCAGCACCGCAAACGGCGGCTACACCTTC. The variable domain in full, with the rest retrieved from reference TRBV11-2 and TRBJ1-2, is EAGVAQSPRYKIIEKRQSVAFWCNPISGHATLYWYQQILGQGPKLLIQFQNNGVVDDSQLPKDRFSAERLKGVDSTLKIQPAKLEDSAVYLCASTANGGYTFGSGTRLTVV.